This T cell receptor beta chain was sequenced during a study of blood T cells in healthy people across ages. As for this clonotype: Its target is not known. A read error may produce the germline difference seen at one junction end.

CDR3 length: 16 amino acids. Germline V lookup: CDR1 KGHSH, CDR2 LQKENI. The sample providers were healthy Caucasian people from Russia, aged about 6 to 100. Investigators took about 9.1 milliliters of peripheral blood from every donor. Whole-study findings and limits: Not knowing donor CMV status may have confounded expanded clonotype changes. Leaving the PBMCs unsorted stopped any conclusive comparison of naive versus antigen-experienced cells.

A second PCR, run for about 7 to 11 cycles, used a sample-barcoded 5' primer plus a J-beta primer mix. TCRdb used MiXCR to reprocess the 5' RACE reads, holding one entry per CDR3 protein. The sample yields 650,000 or so distinct CDR3 sequences, around 50% seen once. The receptor was isolated from a woman older than 75 in good health. This sequence joins TRBV18 and TRBJ1-2, with D perhaps TRBD1 (6 bases). Sequencing was done on a sample of blood. As DNA, the CDR3 is TGTGCCAGCCCACCAACCCAGGGGACGGGGAACTATGGCTACACCTTC. This translates into CASPPTQGTGNYGYTF.